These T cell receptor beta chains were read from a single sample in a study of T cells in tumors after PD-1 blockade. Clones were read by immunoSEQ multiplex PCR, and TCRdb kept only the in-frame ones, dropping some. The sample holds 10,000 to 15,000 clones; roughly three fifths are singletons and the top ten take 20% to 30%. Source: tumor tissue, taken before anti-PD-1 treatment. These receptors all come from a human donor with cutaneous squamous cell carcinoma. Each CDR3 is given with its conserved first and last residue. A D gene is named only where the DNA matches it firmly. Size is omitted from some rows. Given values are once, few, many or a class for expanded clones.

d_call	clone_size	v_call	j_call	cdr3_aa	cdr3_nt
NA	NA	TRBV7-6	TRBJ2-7	CASSLEVGDYEQYF	TGTGCCAGCAGCTTAGAGGTTGGGGACTACGAGCAGTACTTC
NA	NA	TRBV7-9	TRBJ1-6	CASRDGGPLHF	TGTGCCAGCAGGGATGGAGGACCCCTTCACTTT
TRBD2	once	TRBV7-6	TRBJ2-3	CASSGTGLAGGITDTQYF	TGTGCCAGCAGCGGGACGGGACTAGCGGGGGGTATCACAGATACGCAGTATTTT
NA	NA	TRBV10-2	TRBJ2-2	CASRNSGATGELFF	TGCGCCAGCAGAAATAGCGGAGCCACCGGGGAGCTGTTTTTT
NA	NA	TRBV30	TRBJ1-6	CAWIRGANSPLHF	TGTGCCTGGATACGGGGCGCTAATTCACCCCTCCACTTT
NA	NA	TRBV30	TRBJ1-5	CAWSVQGDQPQHF	TGTGCCTGGAGTGTCCAGGGCGATCAGCCCCAGCATTTT
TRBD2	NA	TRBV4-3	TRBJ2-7	CASSQDSFSGRAYEQYF	TGCGCCAGCAGCCAAGATTCATTTAGCGGGAGGGCCTACGAGCAGTACTTC
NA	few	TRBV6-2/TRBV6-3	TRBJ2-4	CASSYQASDGGLAKNIQYF	TGTGCCAGCAGTTATCAGGCCTCCGACGGTGGTCTTGCCAAAAACATTCAGTACTTC
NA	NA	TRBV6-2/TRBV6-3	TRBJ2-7	CASSYSQGPYEQYF	TGTGCCAGCAGTTACTCGCAGGGGCCCTACGAGCAGTACTTC
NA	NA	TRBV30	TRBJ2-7	CAWSLGESYEQYF	TGTGCCTGGAGCTTAGGGGAGTCCTACGAGCAGTACTTC
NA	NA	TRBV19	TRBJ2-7	CASSIPGYEQYF	TGTGCCAGTAGTATACCTGGGTACGAGCAGTACTTC
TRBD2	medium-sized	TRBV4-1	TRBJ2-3	CASSQDRLAGVTVGTDTQYF	TGCGCCAGCAGCCAAGACAGACTAGCGGGAGTAACGGTGGGCACAGATACGCAGTATTTT
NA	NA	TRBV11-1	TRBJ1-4	CASSAINEKLFF	TGTGCCAGCAGCGCCATAAATGAAAAACTGTTTTTT
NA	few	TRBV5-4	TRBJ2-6	CASGSLQGSSSGANVLTF	TGTGCCAGCGGTTCCCTTCAGGGGTCTAGTTCTGGGGCCAACGTCCTGACTTTC
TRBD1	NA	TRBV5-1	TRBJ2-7	CASSFGTGTYEQYF	TGCGCCAGCAGCTTCGGGACAGGAACCTACGAGCAGTACTTC
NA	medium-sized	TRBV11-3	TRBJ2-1	CASSLDLTGFPYNEQFF	TGTGCCAGCAGCTTAGACCTTACAGGGTTCCCCTACAATGAGCAGTTCTTC
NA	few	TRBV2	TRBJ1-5	CASNPGVDQPQHF	TGTGCCAGCAACCCAGGGGTTGATCAGCCCCAGCATTTT
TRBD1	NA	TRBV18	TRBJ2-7	CASSPEAGGLYEQYF	TGTGCCAGCTCACCTGAGGCAGGGGGCCTATACGAGCAGTACTTC
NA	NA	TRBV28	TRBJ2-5	CASSYYRDPMSQETQYF	TGTGCCAGCAGTTACTACCGGGACCCTATGAGCCAAGAGACCCAGTACTTC
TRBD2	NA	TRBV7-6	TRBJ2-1	CASTQGLAVTNEQFF	TGTGCCAGCACCCAGGGACTAGCGGTTACGAATGAGCAGTTCTTC
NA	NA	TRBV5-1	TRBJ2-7	CASSPGPSPSYEQYF	TGCGCCAGCAGCCCTGGACCTAGCCCTTCCTACGAGCAGTACTTC
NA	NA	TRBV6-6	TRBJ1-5	CASSPTGNTQPQHF	TGTGCCAGCAGTCCTACAGGGAATACTCAGCCCCAGCATTTT
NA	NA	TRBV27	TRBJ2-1	CASSGNRDSLYNEQFF	TGTGCCAGCAGCGGTAACCGGGACTCATTGTACAATGAGCAGTTCTTC
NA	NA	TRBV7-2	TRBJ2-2	CASSSGLKLATGELFF	TGTGCCAGCAGCTCGGGACTCAAGCTTGCCACCGGGGAGCTGTTTTTT
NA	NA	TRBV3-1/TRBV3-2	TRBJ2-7	CASSPRHQGTPYEQYF	TGTGCCAGCAGTCCAAGACATCAGGGCACACCCTACGAGCAGTACTTC
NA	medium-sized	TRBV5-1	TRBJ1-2	CASSGDTMGYGYTF	TGCGCCAGCAGCGGGGACACCATGGGCTATGGCTACACCTTC
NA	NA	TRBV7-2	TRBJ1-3	CASSLARDAGNTIYF	TGTGCCAGCAGCTTAGCCAGGGATGCTGGAAACACCATATATTTT
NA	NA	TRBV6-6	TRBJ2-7	CASSPQGLFGEQYF	TGTGCCAGCAGTCCCCAGGGACTCTTTGGAGAGCAGTACTTC
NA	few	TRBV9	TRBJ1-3	CASSVGPSGNTIYF	TGTGCCAGCAGCGTAGGACCGTCTGGAAACACCATATATTTT
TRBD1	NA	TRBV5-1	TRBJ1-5	CASKGGGDQPQHF	TGCGCCAGCAAAGGAGGGGGCGATCAGCCCCAGCATTTT
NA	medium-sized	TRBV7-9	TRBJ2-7	CASSFFGLTYEQYF	TGTGCCAGCAGCTTTTTTGGACTTACCTACGAGCAGTACTTC
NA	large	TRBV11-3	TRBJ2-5	CASSPGRSSAETQYF	TGTGCCAGCAGCCCGGGACGGAGTTCCGCGGAGACCCAGTACTTC
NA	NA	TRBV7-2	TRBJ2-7	CASSNPSSYEQYF	TGTGCCAGCAGTAACCCCAGCTCCTACGAGCAGTACTTC
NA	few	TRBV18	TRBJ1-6	CASSPGGGSPLHF	TGTGCCAGCTCACCTGGGGGGGGTTCACCCCTCCACTTT
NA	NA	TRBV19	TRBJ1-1	CASSITGLTNTEAFF	TGTGCCAGTAGTATTACAGGGTTGACGAACACTGAAGCTTTCTTT
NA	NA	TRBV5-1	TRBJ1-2	CASSPEQNYGYTF	TGCGCCAGCAGCCCGGAACAGAACTATGGCTACACCTTC
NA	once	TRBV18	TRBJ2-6	CASSLPGAPNVLTF	TGTGCCAGCTCACTTCCGGGAGCCCCGAACGTCCTGACTTTC
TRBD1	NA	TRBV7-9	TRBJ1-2	CASSKALGTVRGYTF	TGTGCCAGCAGCAAGGCCCTCGGGACAGTTCGTGGCTACACCTTC
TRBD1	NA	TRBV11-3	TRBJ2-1	CASSPRQGAIYNEQFF	TGTGCCAGCAGCCCCAGACAGGGGGCTATCTACAATGAGCAGTTCTTC
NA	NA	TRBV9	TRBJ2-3	CASSPGSGLSTDTQYF	TGTGCCAGCAGCCCAGGGAGCGGGCTCAGCACAGATACGCAGTATTTT
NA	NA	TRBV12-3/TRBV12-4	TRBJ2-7	CASSKGFVGEQYF	TGTGCCAGCAGTAAGGGTTTTGTAGGCGAGCAGTACTTC
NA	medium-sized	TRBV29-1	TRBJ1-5	CSVLEGYGNQPQHF	TGCAGCGTTCTTGAGGGTTACGGCAATCAGCCCCAGCATTTT
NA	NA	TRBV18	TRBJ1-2	CASSPPTESYGYTF	TGTGCCAGCTCACCACCTACAGAGAGCTATGGCTACACCTTC
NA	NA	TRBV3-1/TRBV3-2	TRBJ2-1	CASSQEVASSYNEQFF	TGTGCCAGCAGCCAAGAAGTAGCAAGCTCCTACAATGAGCAGTTCTTC
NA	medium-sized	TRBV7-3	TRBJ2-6	CASSPLKHSSGANVLTF	TGTGCCAGCAGCCCACTAAAACATAGCTCTGGGGCCAACGTCCTGACTTTC
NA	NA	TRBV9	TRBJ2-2	CASSSSPPSFSNTGELFF	TGTGCCAGCAGCTCTTCCCCCCCTAGTTTCAGTAACACCGGGGAGCTGTTTTTT
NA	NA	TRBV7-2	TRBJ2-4	CASSPAVGALNSIQYF	TGTGCCAGCAGTCCGGCGGTCGGGGCCCTTAATTCCATTCAGTACTTC
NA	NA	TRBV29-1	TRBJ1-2	CSVAEGRTYGYTF	TGCAGCGTTGCTGAGGGGAGGACCTATGGCTACACCTTC